This T cell receptor beta chain was sequenced for a study of shared clonotypes between healthy human individuals. Whole-study findings and limits: An anticipated effect of sequencing depth on clonotype sharing among donors was recognized.

On this clone: Antigen specificity is unknown.

Measured with immunoSEQ multiplex PCR; TCRdb has only the in-frame clones, and not every one. The sample records some 1.5 million clones, around 95% being singletons. The V gene end was trimmed by 1 base and the J gene end by 8 bases; junction bases not matched to a gene: 3. CDR1 is SGHTA and CDR2 is FQGNSA in the germline V gene. The CDR3 has 13 amino acids. The clonotype was recovered from a man aged 25 to 40 in good health. The sample was naive CD4+ T cells sorted from blood. Subset indicated: CD45RA+ positively selected. V gene TRBV7-2 combines with J gene TRBJ1-1; 8 nucleotides align to TRBD1. CDR3 nucleotide sequence: TGTGCCAGCAGCTTAGACCGGACAGGGGAAGCTTTCTTT. Amino acid sequence: CASSLDRTGEAFF.